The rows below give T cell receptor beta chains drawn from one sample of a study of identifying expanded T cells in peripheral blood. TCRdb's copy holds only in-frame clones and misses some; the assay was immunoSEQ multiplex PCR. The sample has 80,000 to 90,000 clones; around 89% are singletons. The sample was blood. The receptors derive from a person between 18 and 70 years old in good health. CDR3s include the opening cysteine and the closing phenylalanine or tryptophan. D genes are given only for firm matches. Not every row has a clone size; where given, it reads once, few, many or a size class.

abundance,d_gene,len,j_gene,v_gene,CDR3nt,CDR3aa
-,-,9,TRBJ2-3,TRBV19,TGTGCCAGTAGCTATACGCAGTATTTT,CASSYTQYF
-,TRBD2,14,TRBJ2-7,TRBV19,TGTGCCAGTAGTATAGGAGGGAGGGGCCGCGAGCAGTACTTC,CASSIGGRGREQYF
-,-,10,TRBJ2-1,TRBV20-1,TGCAGTGCGACCCACAATGAGCAGTTCTTC,CSATHNEQFF
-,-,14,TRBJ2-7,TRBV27,TGTGCCAGCAGCCACCTCGGACGTCAAAACGAGCAGTACTTC,CASSHLGRQNEQYF
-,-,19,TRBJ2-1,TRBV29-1,TGCAGCGTTGAAGCTTGGGGAAGGGGAGGGGGCGATTATTACAATGAGCAGTTCTTC,CSVEAWGRGGGDYYNEQFF
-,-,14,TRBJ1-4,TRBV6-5,TGTGCCAGCAGTTACGGTAGAAATAGTGAAAAACTGTTTTTT,CASSYGRNSEKLFF
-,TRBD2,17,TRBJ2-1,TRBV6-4,TGTGCCAGCAGTGACTCGGGGACTACCCTAGGCAGGAATGAGCAGTTCTTC,CASSDSGTTLGRNEQFF
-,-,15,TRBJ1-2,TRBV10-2,TGCGCCAGCAGTGAGTGGGCGACCGCCCGATTCGGCTACACCTTC,CASSEWATARFGYTF
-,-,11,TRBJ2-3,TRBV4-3,TGCGCCAGCAGGGAGGACAGTCGGTTGTATTTT,CASREDSRLYF
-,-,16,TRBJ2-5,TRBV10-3,TGTGCCATCAGTGACCCGCTTCGACAGGATGAGGAGACCCAGTACTTC,CAISDPLRQDEETQYF
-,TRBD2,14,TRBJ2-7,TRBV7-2,TGTGCCAGCAGCCCGCGGGGGGGTGCCTACGAGCAGTACTTC,CASSPRGGAYEQYF
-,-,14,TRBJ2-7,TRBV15,TGTGCCACCAGCGTGGACATTCACTCCTACGAGCAGTACTTC,CATSVDIHSYEQYF
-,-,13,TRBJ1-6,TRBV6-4,TGTGCCAGCAGTCCAGGGGATAATTCACCCCTCCACTTT,CASSPGDNSPLHF
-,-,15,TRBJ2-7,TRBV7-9,TGTGCCAGCAGCTTAAACAGGGAGCCTCGTTACGAGCAGTACTTC,CASSLNREPRYEQYF
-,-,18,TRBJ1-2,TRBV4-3,TGCGCCAGCAGCCAAGATAGGAACAGCTACCCCCCTAACTATGGCTACACCTTC,CASSQDRNSYPPNYGYTF
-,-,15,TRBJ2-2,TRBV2,TGTGCCAGCAGGGAGGGGTATCTGAACACCGGGGAGCTGTTTTTT,CASREGYLNTGELFF
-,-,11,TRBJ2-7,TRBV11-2,TGTGCCAGCAGCTTCTTAGACGAGCAGTACTTC,CASSFLDEQYF
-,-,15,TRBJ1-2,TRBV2,TGTGCCAGCACCGCAAACAAAGGGGTTTACTATGGCTACACCTTC,CASTANKGVYYGYTF
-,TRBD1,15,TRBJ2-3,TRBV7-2,TGTGCCAGCAGCTTCCGGGACAGGGGGCAAAGTGGGCAGTATTTT,CASSFRDRGQSGQYF
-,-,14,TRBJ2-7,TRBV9,TGTGCCAGCAGCGCGGACCGGGATGGCCGCGAGCAGTACTTC,CASSADRDGREQYF
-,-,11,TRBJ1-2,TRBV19,TGTGCCAGTAGTTTCCCTTATGGCTACACCTTC,CASSFPYGYTF
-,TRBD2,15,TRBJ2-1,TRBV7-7,TGTGCTAGCAGCTCTAGCGGGGGGCTTTACAATGAGCAGTTCTTC,CASSSSGGLYNEQFF
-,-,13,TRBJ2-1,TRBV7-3,TGTGCCAGCAGCTTAGGGATGAACAATGAGCAGTTCTTC,CASSLGMNNEQFF
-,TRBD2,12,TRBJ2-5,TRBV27,TGTGCCAGCAGTGTCAGCGGGGGAATCTCGTACTTC,CASSVSGGISYF
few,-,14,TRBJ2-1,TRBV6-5,TGTGCCAGCAGTTACTCGTGGGGAAGCAATGAGCAGTTCTTC,CASSYSWGSNEQFF
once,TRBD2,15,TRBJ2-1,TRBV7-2,TGTGCCAGCAGCTTAGTGCGGGAGCTTGGAAATGAGCAGTTCTTC,CASSLVRELGNEQFF
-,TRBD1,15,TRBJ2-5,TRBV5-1,TGCGCCAGCAGCTGGACAGGGGAGGGTGAAGAGACCCAGTACTTC,CASSWTGEGEETQYF
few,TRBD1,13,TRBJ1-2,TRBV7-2,TGTGCCAGCAGCCCGGACAGGGAGGATGGCTACACCTTC,CASSPDREDGYTF